A selection of T cell receptor beta chains follows, all from one sample in a study of blood T cell repertoires in COVID-19. Clones were read by immunoSEQ multiplex PCR, and TCRdb kept only the in-frame ones, dropping some. Altogether about 160,000 clones are present, 65% to 90% being singletons, with the ten largest covering roughly 6.4%. Material: peripheral blood. The receptor set was obtained from a middle-aged woman with COVID-19, enrolled during active disease. Both conserved end residues are part of each CDR3. Fields, in order: V gene, clone size, CDR3 length, J gene, D gene, CDR3 protein, CDR3 DNA. The D gene is left open where the match is weak. Size values are once, few and many counts, or a class for expanded clones, and some rows have none.

V gene: TRBV30
clone size: -
CDR3 length: 13
J gene: TRBJ2-5
D gene: TRBD1
CDR3 protein: CAWATGVRETQYF
CDR3 DNA: TGTGCCTGGGCTACAGGGGTCCGAGAGACCCAGTACTTC

V gene: TRBV23-1
clone size: -
CDR3 length: 15
J gene: TRBJ2-1
D gene: TRBD1
CDR3 protein: CAILAGTGNYNEQFF
CDR3 DNA: TGCGCCATCCTTGCTGGGACAGGGAACTACAATGAGCAGTTCTTC

V gene: TRBV4-1
clone size: -
CDR3 length: 15
J gene: TRBJ1-3
D gene: TRBD1
CDR3 protein: CASEVGTVSGNTIYF
CDR3 DNA: TGCGCCAGCGAAGTGGGGACAGTCTCTGGAAACACCATATATTTT

V gene: TRBV7-7
clone size: -
CDR3 length: 16
J gene: TRBJ2-1
D gene: TRBD2
CDR3 protein: CASSPGLAVGSNEQFF
CDR3 DNA: TGTGCTAGCAGCCCCGGGCTAGCGGTGGGAAGCAATGAGCAGTTCTTC

V gene: TRBV14
clone size: -
CDR3 length: 19
J gene: TRBJ2-3
D gene: TRBD2
CDR3 protein: CASSRHARLAGVGTDTQYF
CDR3 DNA: TGTGCCAGCAGCCGCCACGCCCGACTAGCGGGAGTGGGCACAGATACGCAGTATTTT

V gene: TRBV4-2
clone size: -
CDR3 length: 16
J gene: TRBJ2-7
D gene: -
CDR3 protein: CASSQDYSNGLREQYF
CDR3 DNA: TGTGCCAGCAGCCAAGATTATTCAAATGGGCTTCGGGAGCAGTACTTC

V gene: TRBV5-6
clone size: -
CDR3 length: 16
J gene: TRBJ1-2
D gene: -
CDR3 protein: CASSLVGEQGSYGYTF
CDR3 DNA: TGTGCCAGCAGCTTGGTGGGGGAACAGGGAAGCTATGGCTACACCTTC

V gene: TRBV7-9
clone size: -
CDR3 length: 17
J gene: TRBJ1-1
D gene: TRBD1
CDR3 protein: CASSTRDRGRFNTEAFF
CDR3 DNA: TGTGCCAGCAGCACACGGGACAGGGGACGCTTTAACACTGAAGCTTTCTTT

V gene: TRBV7-9
clone size: -
CDR3 length: 16
J gene: TRBJ1-3
D gene: -
CDR3 protein: CASSLGGKISGNTIYF
CDR3 DNA: TGTGCCAGCAGCTTAGGCGGAAAGATCTCTGGAAACACCATATATTTT

V gene: TRBV21-1
clone size: -
CDR3 length: 12
J gene: TRBJ2-3
D gene: -
CDR3 protein: CASTKRRGTQYF
CDR3 DNA: TGTGCCAGCACAAAAAGAAGAGGTACGCAGTATTTT

V gene: TRBV3-1/TRBV3-2
clone size: -
CDR3 length: 13
J gene: TRBJ1-3
D gene: -
CDR3 protein: CASSQGPGNTIYF
CDR3 DNA: TGTGCCAGCAGCCAGGGCCCTGGAAACACCATATATTTT

V gene: TRBV2
clone size: -
CDR3 length: 13
J gene: TRBJ1-2
D gene: -
CDR3 protein: CASRPTGPHGYTF
CDR3 DNA: TGTGCCAGCAGGCCCACAGGGCCCCATGGCTACACCTTC

V gene: TRBV19
clone size: once
CDR3 length: 15
J gene: TRBJ2-1
D gene: TRBD2
CDR3 protein: CASSVSSGAYNEQFF
CDR3 DNA: TGTGCCAGTAGTGTGTCTAGCGGGGCCTACAATGAGCAGTTCTTC

V gene: TRBV4-1
clone size: -
CDR3 length: 12
J gene: TRBJ2-1
D gene: -
CDR3 protein: CASSPGSFEQFF
CDR3 DNA: TGCGCCAGCAGCCCGGGGTCTTTTGAGCAGTTCTTC

V gene: TRBV11-2
clone size: -
CDR3 length: 15
J gene: TRBJ2-7
D gene: TRBD2
CDR3 protein: CASSLVTSADYEQYF
CDR3 DNA: TGTGCCAGCAGCTTAGTGACTAGCGCAGACTACGAGCAGTACTTC

V gene: TRBV27
clone size: -
CDR3 length: 16
J gene: TRBJ1-6
D gene: -
CDR3 protein: CASSLTRVSYNSPLHF
CDR3 DNA: TGTGCCAGCAGTTTGACCAGGGTCTCCTATAATTCACCCCTCCACTTT

V gene: TRBV6-5
clone size: -
CDR3 length: 14
J gene: TRBJ1-2
D gene: TRBD1
CDR3 protein: CASSSGQGIHGYTF
CDR3 DNA: TGTGCCAGCAGTTCGGGACAGGGGATACATGGCTACACCTTC

V gene: TRBV3-1/TRBV3-2
clone size: few
CDR3 length: 17
J gene: TRBJ1-2
D gene: TRBD1
CDR3 protein: CASSPSTGEWFNYGYTF
CDR3 DNA: TGTGCCAGCAGTCCATCGACAGGGGAATGGTTTAACTATGGCTACACCTTC

V gene: TRBV6-2/TRBV6-3
clone size: -
CDR3 length: 16
J gene: TRBJ2-3
D gene: -
CDR3 protein: CASSYSLSTVTDTQYF
CDR3 DNA: TGTGCCAGCAGTTACTCGTTATCGACTGTCACAGATACGCAGTATTTT

V gene: TRBV27
clone size: -
CDR3 length: 15
J gene: TRBJ2-2
D gene: -
CDR3 protein: CASSLSRVNTGELFF
CDR3 DNA: TGTGCCAGCAGTTTATCCCGAGTTAACACCGGGGAGCTGTTTTTT

V gene: TRBV5-4
clone size: -
CDR3 length: 14
J gene: TRBJ2-5
D gene: -
CDR3 protein: CASSLVGGPETQYF
CDR3 DNA: TGTGCCAGCAGCTTGGTCGGGGGGCCAGAGACCCAGTACTTC

V gene: TRBV20-1
clone size: -
CDR3 length: 10
J gene: TRBJ1-1
D gene: -
CDR3 protein: CSARRTEAFF
CDR3 DNA: TGCAGTGCTAGGAGGACTGAAGCTTTCTTT

V gene: TRBV7-8
clone size: -
CDR3 length: 14
J gene: TRBJ2-1
D gene: TRBD1
CDR3 protein: CASSTQGIANEQFF
CDR3 DNA: TGTGCCAGCAGCACACAGGGGATCGCCAATGAGCAGTTCTTC

V gene: TRBV5-4
clone size: -
CDR3 length: 15
J gene: TRBJ2-1
D gene: TRBD2
CDR3 protein: CASSYGTSGSNEQFF
CDR3 DNA: TGTGCCAGCAGCTACGGGACTAGCGGGAGCAATGAGCAGTTCTTC

V gene: TRBV4-1
clone size: -
CDR3 length: 15
J gene: TRBJ2-3
D gene: -
CDR3 protein: CASSHQRRGTDTQYF
CDR3 DNA: TGCGCCAGCAGCCACCAACGGCGGGGCACAGATACGCAGTATTTT

V gene: TRBV12-3/TRBV12-4
clone size: many
CDR3 length: 12
J gene: TRBJ2-1
D gene: -
CDR3 protein: CASSLDLNEQFF
CDR3 DNA: TGTGCCAGCAGTTTAGACCTAAATGAGCAGTTCTTC

V gene: TRBV5-1
clone size: -
CDR3 length: 16
J gene: TRBJ2-3
D gene: -
CDR3 protein: CASSLEVGVSTDTQYF
CDR3 DNA: TGCGCCAGCAGCTTGGAGGTGGGAGTCAGCACAGATACGCAGTATTTT

V gene: TRBV30
clone size: -
CDR3 length: 12
J gene: TRBJ1-2
D gene: -
CDR3 protein: CAWIPQVGGYTF
CDR3 DNA: TGTGCCTGGATCCCCCAGGTTGGTGGCTACACCTTC

V gene: TRBV29-1
clone size: -
CDR3 length: 10
J gene: TRBJ2-5
D gene: -
CDR3 protein: CSVDMSRVYF
CDR3 DNA: TGCAGCGTTGATATGTCGCGTGTGTACTTC

V gene: TRBV19
clone size: -
CDR3 length: 14
J gene: TRBJ2-1
D gene: -
CDR3 protein: CASSIGRTTYEQFF
CDR3 DNA: TGTGCCAGTAGTATAGGTCGGACAACATATGAGCAGTTCTTC

V gene: TRBV14
clone size: -
CDR3 length: 13
J gene: TRBJ1-2
D gene: -
CDR3 protein: CASSQVGGYGYTF
CDR3 DNA: TGTGCCAGCAGCCAAGTAGGGGGCTATGGCTACACCTTC

V gene: TRBV5-4
clone size: -
CDR3 length: 15
J gene: TRBJ2-1
D gene: TRBD1
CDR3 protein: CASTGGRGLGNEQFF
CDR3 DNA: TGTGCCAGCACGGGTGGCAGGGGGTTAGGCAATGAGCAGTTCTTC

V gene: TRBV6-1
clone size: -
CDR3 length: 18
J gene: TRBJ1-2
D gene: TRBD1
CDR3 protein: CASSGRDRALPANYGYTF
CDR3 DNA: TGTGCCAGCAGTGGAAGGGACAGGGCCTTACCGGCAAACTATGGCTACACCTTC

V gene: TRBV7-3
clone size: -
CDR3 length: 14
J gene: TRBJ2-3
D gene: -
CDR3 protein: CASSFRGSTDTQYF
CDR3 DNA: TGTGCCAGCAGCTTTAGAGGATCCACAGATACGCAGTATTTT

V gene: TRBV2
clone size: -
CDR3 length: 12
J gene: TRBJ1-1
D gene: -
CDR3 protein: CASSIGNTEAFF
CDR3 DNA: TGTGCCAGCAGCATCGGGAACACTGAAGCTTTCTTT

V gene: TRBV29-1
clone size: -
CDR3 length: 13
J gene: TRBJ2-7
D gene: TRBD2
CDR3 protein: CSVLAGDSYEQYF
CDR3 DNA: TGCAGCGTTCTAGCGGGAGACTCCTACGAGCAGTACTTC

V gene: TRBV28
clone size: many
CDR3 length: 21
J gene: TRBJ2-7
D gene: TRBD1
CDR3 protein: CASSLFLGGGQGIRSSYEQYF
CDR3 DNA: TGTGCCAGCAGTTTATTTCTCGGTGGGGGACAGGGGATCCGGAGCTCCTACGAGCAGTACTTC

V gene: TRBV30
clone size: -
CDR3 length: 15
J gene: TRBJ1-5
D gene: -
CDR3 protein: CAWKKQGLSNQPQHF
CDR3 DNA: TGTGCCTGGAAAAAACAGGGTTTGAGCAATCAGCCCCAGCATTTT

V gene: TRBV7-8
clone size: many
CDR3 length: 14
J gene: TRBJ1-1
D gene: -
CDR3 protein: CASSFTSGNTEAFF
CDR3 DNA: TGTGCCAGCAGCTTTACGTCAGGGAACACTGAAGCTTTCTTT

V gene: TRBV5-1
clone size: -
CDR3 length: 15
J gene: TRBJ1-2
D gene: TRBD1
CDR3 protein: CASSLESGTVYGYTF
CDR3 DNA: TGCGCCAGCAGCTTGGAATCCGGGACAGTCTATGGCTACACCTTC

V gene: TRBV6-5
clone size: -
CDR3 length: 13
J gene: TRBJ2-5
D gene: TRBD2
CDR3 protein: CASMRGGYETQYF
CDR3 DNA: TGTGCCAGCATGCGGGGGGGGTACGAGACCCAGTACTTC

V gene: TRBV6-2/TRBV6-3
clone size: -
CDR3 length: 15
J gene: TRBJ1-2
D gene: TRBD1
CDR3 protein: CASSKTGSTRYGYTF
CDR3 DNA: TGTGCCAGCAGTAAGACAGGGTCCACCCGCTATGGCTACACCTTC

V gene: TRBV6-5
clone size: -
CDR3 length: 13
J gene: TRBJ1-2
D gene: TRBD1
CDR3 protein: CASSYQTGNRYTF
CDR3 DNA: TGTGCCAGCAGTTACCAGACAGGGAATCGCTACACCTTC

V gene: TRBV7-9
clone size: once
CDR3 length: 14
J gene: TRBJ1-5
D gene: TRBD1
CDR3 protein: CASGVGTGNQPQHF
CDR3 DNA: TGTGCCAGCGGGGTCGGGACAGGCAATCAGCCCCAGCATTTT

V gene: TRBV28
clone size: -
CDR3 length: 19
J gene: TRBJ1-1
D gene: TRBD1
CDR3 protein: CASSLWIGTGGAPNTEAFF
CDR3 DNA: TGTGCCAGCAGTTTATGGATCGGGACAGGGGGCGCCCCGAACACTGAAGCTTTCTTT

V gene: TRBV5-6
clone size: -
CDR3 length: 13
J gene: TRBJ1-1
D gene: -
CDR3 protein: CASSWTDNTEAFF
CDR3 DNA: TGTGCCAGCAGCTGGACTGATAACACTGAAGCTTTCTTT

V gene: TRBV7-9
clone size: -
CDR3 length: 17
J gene: TRBJ1-2
D gene: TRBD1
CDR3 protein: CASSFSTGGQSNYGYTF
CDR3 DNA: TGTGCCAGCAGCTTCTCGACAGGGGGCCAATCTAACTATGGCTACACCTTC

V gene: TRBV28
clone size: -
CDR3 length: 16
J gene: TRBJ2-2
D gene: TRBD2
CDR3 protein: CASSLFQRTSPGELFF
CDR3 DNA: TGTGCCAGCAGTTTGTTCCAGAGGACTAGTCCCGGGGAGCTGTTTTTT

V gene: TRBV7-3
clone size: few
CDR3 length: 14
J gene: TRBJ1-4
D gene: -
CDR3 protein: CASSLTGGNEKLFF
CDR3 DNA: TGTGCCAGCAGCTTAACCGGCGGGAATGAAAAACTGTTTTTT

V gene: TRBV30
clone size: -
CDR3 length: 12
J gene: TRBJ1-1
D gene: -
CDR3 protein: CAWSSGRWEAFF
CDR3 DNA: TGTGCCTGGAGTTCAGGTCGTTGGGAAGCTTTCTTT

V gene: TRBV5-6
clone size: -
CDR3 length: 14
J gene: TRBJ2-5
D gene: -
CDR3 protein: CASSLARGLETQYF
CDR3 DNA: TGTGCCAGCAGCTTGGCAAGAGGGCTGGAGACCCAGTACTTC

V gene: TRBV4-1
clone size: -
CDR3 length: 14
J gene: TRBJ1-5
D gene: -
CDR3 protein: CASSQAYAPEPQHF
CDR3 DNA: TGCGCCAGCAGCCAAGCGTACGCCCCGGAGCCCCAGCATTTT

V gene: TRBV28
clone size: once
CDR3 length: 11
J gene: TRBJ1-2
D gene: -
CDR3 protein: CASRRSYGYTF
CDR3 DNA: TGTGCCAGCCGGAGGAGCTATGGCTACACCTTC

V gene: TRBV16
clone size: -
CDR3 length: 13
J gene: TRBJ1-2
D gene: -
CDR3 protein: CASSLRRGTDHTF
CDR3 DNA: TGTGCCAGCAGCCTCAGGAGGGGAACGGACCACACCTTC

V gene: TRBV6-1
clone size: -
CDR3 length: 14
J gene: TRBJ1-1
D gene: -
CDR3 protein: CASSEARIGTEAFF
CDR3 DNA: TGTGCCAGCAGTGAAGCGAGGATAGGCACTGAAGCTTTCTTT

V gene: TRBV30
clone size: -
CDR3 length: 13
J gene: TRBJ1-5
D gene: -
CDR3 protein: CAWRRSAGQPQHF
CDR3 DNA: TGTGCCTGGAGAAGATCAGCGGGACAGCCCCAGCATTTT

V gene: TRBV5-1
clone size: -
CDR3 length: 15
J gene: TRBJ2-1
D gene: -
CDR3 protein: CASSLDPKPGGAQFF
CDR3 DNA: TGCGCCAGCAGCTTGGACCCTAAACCCGGCGGTGCGCAGTTCTTC

V gene: TRBV27
clone size: -
CDR3 length: 15
J gene: TRBJ2-1
D gene: -
CDR3 protein: CASRWSGNSYNEQFF
CDR3 DNA: TGTGCCAGCAGATGGTCGGGGAACTCCTACAATGAGCAGTTCTTC

V gene: TRBV3-1/TRBV3-2
clone size: -
CDR3 length: 15
J gene: TRBJ2-3
D gene: TRBD2
CDR3 protein: CASRKAGGSTDTQYF
CDR3 DNA: TGTGCCAGCAGAAAAGCGGGGGGAAGCACAGATACGCAGTATTTT